Sequencing of this T cell receptor (beta chain) was carried out in a study of CD8+ T cells in alopecia areata. The V end lost 3 bases, the J end lost 3 bases, and 7 bases lay between the germline ends. Per the germline V gene, CDR1 is FNHDT and CDR2 is SITEND (reference sequence). CDR3 size: 14 residues. This clone was observed many times. All gene names here are mouse names. Read coverage stops 3 residues before the CDR3 terminus; the germline J gene supplies the remainder. After pooling, cutaneous lymph node cells were sorted with CD4, CD8alpha, NKG2D, NKG2ACE and other markers. RNA extraction and reverse transcription yielded cDNA as sequencing template. Sequencing used immunoSEQ multiplex PCR; TCRdb keeps in-frame clones, though not all of them. This sample carries under 350,000 clones, none of them present only once.

J is TRBJ1-6 and V is TRBV19; a weak D match, TRBD1 (6 bases). TRBJ1-6 is an ORF, with its function uncertain. Sequenced: CD4+ T cells sorted from a lymph node. This clonotype originated in a C3H/HeJ mouse with alopecia areata. The MHC haplotype recorded for the strain is H2-k. CDR3 bases read: TGTGCCAGCAGTACGACAGGCTATAATTCGCCC. This translates into CASSTTGYNSP. The full CDR3 protein is CASSTTGYNSPLYF.